The clone carrying this TCR beta chain was detected only once. The cohort comprised adults aged roughly 18 to 90 years residing in 20 to 30 US areas. Self-reported history from a screening survey and questionnaire set each donor's cohort. Two consecutive negative NP/OP PCR tests, clearance, or resolved symptoms defined Cohort 3 recovery. The method was immunoSEQ multiplex PCR; TCRdb's version includes in-frame clones alone and lacks a portion of them. This table has 160,000 or so clones, around 84% appearing once. The entry originates in a study of blood T cell repertoires in COVID-19. The wider study: PBMCs, B-cell-depleted T cells, or T cells were the source of the cDNA or gDNA that made up the material.

This CDR3 has 14 residues. Looked up from germline, CDR1 is MDHEN and CDR2 is SYDVKM. The germline V and J ends were trimmed by 6 bases and 0 bases, with 12 bases remaining between them. The source is a woman in her forties or fifties who had recovered from COVID-19. The chain has TRBV28 and TRBJ2-7, with a tentative D call TRBD1 (6 bases). Material: PBMCs or T cells enriched from blood (not recorded which). In nucleotides, the CDR3 is TGTGCCAGCAGCCCACAGGGCGTCTCCTACGAGCAGTACTTC. This translates into CASSPQGVSYEQYF.